These 7 T cell receptor beta chains came from one sample sequenced in a study of tumor-infiltrating lymphocytes in primary liver carcinoma. Starting material of approximately 500 ng total RNA yielded TCR beta cDNA via a constant-region primer. Three rounds of nested multiplex PCR with slightly modified ARM-PCR produced TCR beta libraries. The first two PCR rounds used TRBV1-TRBV30 primers with a Cbeta primer, about 9 cycles each. TCRdb called the multiplex PCR reads again in MiXCR, with one record for every CDR3 protein. This table has around 71,000 distinct CDR3 sequences, over 55% appearing once. Co-extracting RNA and DNA was done with 20-30 mg of unsorted bulk tissue as input. Material: liver tumor tissue from sampling region 4. Subset here: tumor region T4, right-lateral pole. Receptors were obtained from an older woman with primary liver carcinoma and hepatitis B virus infection.

This chain uses TRBV11-2 with TRBJ2-7; maybe TRBD2 (5 bases). Between the trimmed V and J ends, which lost 10 bases and 6 bases, there was a span of 28 bases. CDR1 is SGHAT and CDR2 is FQNNGV in the germline V gene. CDR3 length equals 16 residues. CDR3 in DNA: TGTGCCAACGGCTACGGCGAGAGGACCTCGGGAAGCGAGCAGTACTTC. Its protein is CANGYGERTSGSEQYF.

For this clonotype: One base away lies a much larger clone, so this may be a sequencing read error. The V and J genes are TRBV28 and TRBJ2-7; D might be TRBD1 (6 bases). The germline V gene has CDR1 MDHEN and CDR2 SYDVKM. This CDR3 has 14 residues. The CDR3 loop reads CATSLRGGSREQYF. DNA for the CDR3: TGTGCCACCAGTTTGCGAGGGGGATCCCGCGAGCAGTACTTC. The full variable domain, in which reference TRBV28 and TRBJ2-7 provide the parts outside the CDR3, is DVKVTQSSRYLVKRTGEKVFLECVQDMDHENMFWYRQDPGLGLRLIYFSYDVKMKEKGDIPEGYSVSREKKERFSLILESASTNQTSMYLCATSLRGGSREQYFGPGTRLTVT.

This chain uses TRBV28 with TRBJ2-1, with TRBD1 identical over 8 bases. The CDR3 runs to 15 residues. The J segment lost 2 bases and the V segment lost 5 bases, leaving 5 bases of the junction unmatched. The germline CDR1 and CDR2 sequences are MDHEN and SYDVKM. CDR3 region: CASSPGGTTYNEQFF. Written as DNA, the CDR3 is TGTGCCAGCAGTCCAGGGGGCACAACCTACAATGAGCAGTTCTTC.

The CDR3 loop is CASSSTVGASGYTF. DNA for the CDR3: TGTGCCAGCAGTTCGACAGTGGGCGCAAGTGGTTACACCTTC. The rearrangement joins TRBV6-5 to TRBJ1-2; a weak D match, TRBD1 (5 bases). Trimming pared 4 bases from V and 11 bases from J, leaving 20 bases between. This CDR3 comprises 14 residues. From germline, CDR1 is MNHEY and CDR2 SVGAGI.

A note on this clonotype: One junction end does not reproduce the germline sequence, and a read error may be involved. The chain has TRBV11-2 and TRBJ2-3, with D perhaps TRBD2 (5 bases). Germline CDR1 SGHAT, CDR2 FQNNGV. The CDR3 contains 15 residues. The CDR3 nucleotides read TGTGCCGGCAGGACTCGTCCTTCACCCACAGATACGCAGTATTTT. Residues: CAGRTRPSPTDTQYF.

As for this clonotype: One end of the junction fails to match germline, which may point to a read error. The CDR3 region is CVSSRTGNPEAFF. The CDR3 DNA sequence: TGTGTCAGCAGCCGGACAGGAAACCCTGAAGCTTTCTTT. V gene TRBV5-8 combines with J gene TRBJ1-1; 7 bases line up with TRBD1. CDR3 length: 13 residues. Germline V gene data show CDR1 as SGHTS and CDR2 as YDEGEE.

As concerns this clonotype: Because the CDR3 is missing its conserved closing phenylalanine or tryptophan, this is likely a read error. This chain links TRBV6-6 with TRBJ2-7, with 8 bases lining up with TRBD1. V shed 2 bases, J shed 3 bases, and the junction held 3 bases outside the gene matches. CDR3 size: 14 residues. The germline V gene has CDR1 MNHNY and CDR2 SVGAGI (reference sequence). CDR3 bases: TGTGCCAGCAGTTACGGACAGGGAATCTACGAGCAGTACTCC. Its translation is CASSYGQGIYEQYS.